This T cell receptor beta chain was profiled in a study of cytomegalovirus exposure and HLA in healthy donors. Study-wide results and limits: Follow-up analysis later connected one missense variant in DCLRE1C with trimming of TCR beta V- and J-genes.

The length of the CDR3 is 15 residues. PCR primers comprised 60 Vbeta and 13 Jbeta primers. Some clones are missing from TCRdb's copy, which holds only in-frame ones; the method was immunoSEQ multiplex PCR. This sample has about 38,000 clones, with about 66% found just once. On this clone: Its specificity is not known.

Sequencing was done on a sample of PBMCs. The chain couples TRBV7-5 to TRBJ2-1; the table calls TRBD1, which could not be checked here. TRBV7-5 is termed a pseudogene. The clonotype was recovered from a man in his fifties in good health and CMV-seropositive. For the CDR3, the DNA is TGTGCCAGAAGCTTAGCCTCAGGGTTCTACAATGAGCAGTTCTTC. Amino acids: CARSLASGFYNEQFF.